This T cell receptor beta chain was identified in a study of vaccination effects on CD4 cells after COVID-19. Study information: A couple of convalescent patients gave samples 16 days and one week before vaccination. Study conclusions and caveats: Relatively few convalescent patients took part in the study, which had no early post-infection timepoints.

Clones were sequenced by immunoSEQ multiplex PCR, and TCRdb holds only the in-frame ones, with some missing. This sample has more than 20,000 clones, with roughly 77% found just once. Prior to sequencing, the ViraFEST assay stimulated PBMC with viral peptide pools, which expanded the antigen-specific CD4+ T cells. Scientists isolated CD4+ T cells after a roughly 10-day culture period ended. The person had PCR-confirmed SARS-CoV-2 infection between March and December 2020. This CDR3 contains 21 residues. Germline V gene data show CDR1 as SGHVS and CDR2 as FQNEAQ. The V end was cut by 1 base, the J end by 0 bases, with 22 bases between. Concerning this clone itself: Its antigen is currently unknown.

This material consisted of CD4+ T cells from PBMCs cultured with HCoV-NL63 spike peptides, taken before COVID-19 vaccination. The chain has TRBV7-8 and TRBJ2-6; tentatively, D is TRBD1 (6 bases). The sequence was obtained from a human donor who had a prior SARS-CoV-2 infection. The CDR3 bases are TGTGCCAGCAGCTTAGTGAGGAGCCTGGGGGCGAGTATCTCTGGGGCCAACGTCCTGACTTTC. Encoded protein: CASSLVRSLGASISGANVLTF.